Following are 5 T cell receptor beta chains from one sample sequenced in a study of read filtering for tumor transcriptome and immune sequencing (dated by TCRdb to about 2020). Sequencer: Illumina HiSeq 4000. Starting from around 400 ng RNA, TCR libraries were constructed with the Immunoverse kit using molecular barcoded adaptors that cover the alpha/delta and beta/gamma chains. In TCRdb, the public reads were trimmed at Q25 with fastp and aligned with MiXCR, with productive beta chains retained. Entries that share a CDR3 protein sequence are merged under the most common genes and DNA. The sample has 120,000 or so distinct CDR3 sequences on record, over 10% of them singletons. 11% of the sample comes from the top ten. Sequenced: a population of CD138-negative cells sorted from bone marrow. Reading the label with the study, this specimen's cell subset or site is: bone marrow mononuclear cells depleted of CD138+ plasma/myeloma cells by negative magnetic selection. All receptors come from a donor older than 35 with multiple myeloma.

This clonotype was recorded many times. V and J are TRBV12-3 or TRBV12-4 and TRBJ2-1; D possibly corresponds to TRBD2 (6 bases). Trimming took off 6 bases at V and 9 bases at J, with 33 bases between the two ends. This CDR3 has 19 amino acids. DNA for the CDR3: TGTGCCAGCAGACTGAGAGTATTCCTGGGGGGAGAGGGAGGTGGTGAGCAGTTCTTC. Its translation: CASRLRVFLGGEGGGEQFF.

This clonotype was detected once. Mismatch with germline at one junction end may stem from a read error. CDR3 amino acids: CASSLRDNQPLHF. The CDR3 nucleotides read TGTGCCAGCAGCTTGCGAGACAATCAGCCCCTGCATTTT. The chain combines TRBV5-8 with TRBJ1-5; D not resolved. This CDR3 spans 13 amino acids. Germline CDR1 SGHTS, CDR2 YDEGEE.

The CDR3 loop reads CATSDLTGRPGELFF. CDR3 in DNA: TGTGCCACCAGTGATTTGACAGGGCGACCCGGGGAGCTGTTTTTT. This chain connects TRBV24-1 to TRBJ2-2, with D possibly being TRBD1 (6 bases). V was cut by 0 bases and J by 6 bases, with 10 bases left in between. Germline CDR1 is KGHDR and CDR2 is SFDVKD. The CDR3 extends over 15 amino acids.

The table lists this clonotype with many counts. This chain uses TRBV6-2 or TRBV6-3 with TRBJ2-1; D possibly uses TRBD1 or TRBD2 (6 bases each). Trimming stripped 0 bases from V and 9 bases from J, with 9 bases between. The CDR3 totals 13 residues. The V gene's germline CDR1 is MNHEY and CDR2 SVGEGT. CDR3 coding DNA: TGTGCCAGCAGTTACTCCGGAGGGGGTGAGCAGTTCTTC. Amino acids: CASSYSGGGEQFF.

In this sample, this clonotype turned up many times. The chain recombines TRBV7-6 with TRBJ1-4; D might be TRBD1 (5 bases). Germline CDR1 SGHVS, CDR2 FNYEAQ. Trimming stripped 5 bases from V and 8 bases from J, with 18 bases between. The CDR3 spans 15 residues. CDR3 loop: CASSKGTDGYEKLFF. The CDR3 DNA follows: TGTGCCAGCAGCAAAGGGACGGACGGGTACGAAAAACTGTTTTTT.